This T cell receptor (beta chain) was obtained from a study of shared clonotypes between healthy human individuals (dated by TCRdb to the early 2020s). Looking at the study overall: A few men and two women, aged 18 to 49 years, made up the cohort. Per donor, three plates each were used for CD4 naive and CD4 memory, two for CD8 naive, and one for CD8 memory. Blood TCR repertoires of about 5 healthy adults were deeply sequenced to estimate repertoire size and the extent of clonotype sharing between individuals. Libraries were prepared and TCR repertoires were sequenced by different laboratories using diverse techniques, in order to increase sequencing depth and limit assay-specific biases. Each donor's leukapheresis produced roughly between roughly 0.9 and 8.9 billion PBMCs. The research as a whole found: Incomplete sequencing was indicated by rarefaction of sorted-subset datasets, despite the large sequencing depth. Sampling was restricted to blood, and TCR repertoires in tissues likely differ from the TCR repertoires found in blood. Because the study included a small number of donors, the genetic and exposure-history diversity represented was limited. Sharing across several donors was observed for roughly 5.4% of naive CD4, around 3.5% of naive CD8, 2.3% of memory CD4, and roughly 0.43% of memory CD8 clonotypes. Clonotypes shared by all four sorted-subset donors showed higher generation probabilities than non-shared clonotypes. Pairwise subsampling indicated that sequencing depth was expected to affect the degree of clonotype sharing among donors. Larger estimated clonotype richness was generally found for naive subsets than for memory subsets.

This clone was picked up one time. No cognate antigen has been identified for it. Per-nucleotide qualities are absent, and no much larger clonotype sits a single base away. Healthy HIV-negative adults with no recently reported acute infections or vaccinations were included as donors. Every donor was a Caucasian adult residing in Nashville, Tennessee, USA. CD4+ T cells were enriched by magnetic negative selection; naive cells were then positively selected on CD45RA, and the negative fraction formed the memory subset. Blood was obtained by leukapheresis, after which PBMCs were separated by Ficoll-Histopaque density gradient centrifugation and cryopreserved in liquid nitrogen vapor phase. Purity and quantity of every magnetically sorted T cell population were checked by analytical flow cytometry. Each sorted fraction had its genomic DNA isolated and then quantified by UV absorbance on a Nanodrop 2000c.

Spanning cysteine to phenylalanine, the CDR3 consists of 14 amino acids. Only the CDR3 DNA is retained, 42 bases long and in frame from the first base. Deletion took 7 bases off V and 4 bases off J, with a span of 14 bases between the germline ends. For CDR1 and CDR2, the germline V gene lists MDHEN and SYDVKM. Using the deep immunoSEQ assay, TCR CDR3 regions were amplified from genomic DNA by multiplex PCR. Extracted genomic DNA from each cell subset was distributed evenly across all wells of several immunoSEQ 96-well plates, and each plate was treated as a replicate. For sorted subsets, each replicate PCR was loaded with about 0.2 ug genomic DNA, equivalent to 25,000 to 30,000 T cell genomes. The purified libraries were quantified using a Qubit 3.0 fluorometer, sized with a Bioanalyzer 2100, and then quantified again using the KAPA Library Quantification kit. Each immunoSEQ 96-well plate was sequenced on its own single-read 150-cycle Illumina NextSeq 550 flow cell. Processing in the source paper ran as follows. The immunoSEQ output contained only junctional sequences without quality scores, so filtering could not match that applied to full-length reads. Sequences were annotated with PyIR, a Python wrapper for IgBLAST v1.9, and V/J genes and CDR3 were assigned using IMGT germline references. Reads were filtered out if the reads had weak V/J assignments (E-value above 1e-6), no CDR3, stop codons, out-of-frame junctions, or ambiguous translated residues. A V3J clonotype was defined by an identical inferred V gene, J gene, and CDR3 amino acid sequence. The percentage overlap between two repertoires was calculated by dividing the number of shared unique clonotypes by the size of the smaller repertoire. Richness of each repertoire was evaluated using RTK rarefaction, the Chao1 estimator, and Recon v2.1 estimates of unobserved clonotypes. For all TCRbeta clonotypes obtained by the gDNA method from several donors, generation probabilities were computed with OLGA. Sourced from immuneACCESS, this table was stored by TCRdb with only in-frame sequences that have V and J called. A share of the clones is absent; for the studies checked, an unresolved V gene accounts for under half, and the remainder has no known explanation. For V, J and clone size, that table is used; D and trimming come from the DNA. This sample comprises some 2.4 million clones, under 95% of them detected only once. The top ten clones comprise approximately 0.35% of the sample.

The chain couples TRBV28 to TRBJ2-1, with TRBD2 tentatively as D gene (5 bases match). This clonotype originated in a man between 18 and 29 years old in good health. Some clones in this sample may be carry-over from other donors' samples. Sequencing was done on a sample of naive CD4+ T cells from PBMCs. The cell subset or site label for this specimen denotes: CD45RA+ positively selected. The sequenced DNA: TGTGCCAGCATCACGAGCGGATTATACAATGAGCAGTTCTTC. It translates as CASITSGLYNEQFF.